The 15 T cell receptor beta chains given below trace back to one sample, sequenced in a study of chemoradiotherapy in HPV16-positive cancers. Sequencing was performed with immunoSEQ multiplex PCR; in TCRdb, only in-frame clones are kept and a portion is missing. The sample lists a few thousand clones, 87% seen once, with about 3.1% in the top ten. The sequencing used tumor tissue, collected from a patient who underwent chemoradiotherapy. The receptors were sampled from a human donor with HPV-associated anogenital cancer.

The V gene is TRBV2, the J gene TRBJ1-1, with D tentatively TRBD1 (5 bases). Germline-derived CDR1 and CDR2 are SNHLY and FYNNEI. With 3 bases removed from V and 6 bases from J, the gap between germline ends came to 11 bases. The CDR3 is 13 residues long. The CDR3 DNA reads TGTGCCAGCAGTGAGGTCAGGGAGGCTGAAGCTTTCTTT. Its protein is CASSEVREAEAFF.

The chain carries TRBV30 and TRBJ2-3, with TRBD2 matching 8 bases. This CDR3 spans 14 amino acids. From germline, CDR1 is GTSNPN and CDR2 SVGIG (reference sequence). Trimming took 4 bases from V and 5 from J; bases not matched to a gene: 8. CDR3 sequence reads: CAWKSSGWEDTQYF. The CDR3 DNA reads TGTGCCTGGAAGTCTAGCGGGTGGGAAGATACGCAGTATTTT.

The CDR3: CASSSRLGGAGTQYF. The CDR3 region has the DNA TGTGCCAGCAGTTCCAGGCTGGGAGGTGCGGGGACGCAGTATTTT. V usage is TRBV28 and J usage is TRBJ2-3, with a tentative D call TRBD2 (6 bases). V was trimmed by 4 bases and J by 9 bases, leaving 20 bases between them. In germline, CDR1 is MDHEN, CDR2 SYDVKM. This CDR3 has 15 residues.

The chain joins TRBV5-1 to TRBJ1-1; D unresolved. The germline V gene has CDR1 SGHRS and CDR2 YFSETQ. V lost 2 bases to trimming and J lost 4 bases, with 12 bases between them. The CDR3 loop spans 14 amino acids. CDR3: CASSFQPAGTEAFF. CDR3 DNA sequence: TGCGCCAGCAGCTTTCAACCGGCGGGCACTGAAGCTTTCTTT.

V gene TRBV10-1 combines with J gene TRBJ2-1; TRBD2 matches 9 bases. J was trimmed by 8 bases and V by 0 bases; bases with no gene match: 23. Germline CDR1 and CDR2: WNHNN and SYGVQD (reference sequence). The CDR3 sequence is 21 residues long. In nucleotides, the CDR3 is TGCGCCAGCAGTGAGTCGGGGCTAGCGGGGCTTTTCGCCTCATCCAGCGATGAGCAGTTCTTC. Translated, it gives CASSESGLAGLFASSSDEQFF.

The chain has TRBV6-5 and TRBJ1-2, with a tentative D call TRBD1 (6 bases). The germline CDR1 and CDR2 sequences are MNHEY and SVGAGI. V shed 8 bases and J shed 8 bases, with 18 bases lying between them. This CDR3 has 13 amino acids. The CDR3 is CASAREGGRGYTF. The CDR3, as DNA: TGTGCCAGCGCTAGGGAAGGGGGAAGAGGCTACACCTTC.

The CDR3 bases are TGTGCCAGCAGCTTAGGGCAGTTGAACACCGGGGAGCTGTTTTTT. Protein product: CASSLGQLNTGELFF. This sequence joins TRBV7-2 and TRBJ2-2, with D hard to call. Looked up from germline, CDR1 is SGHTA and CDR2 is FQGNSA. CDR3 length equals 15 residues. V lost 1 base, J lost 1 base, and 7 bases lay in between.

The chain combines TRBV7-2 with TRBJ2-1; 14 bases line up with TRBD2. Per the germline V gene, CDR1 is SGHTA and CDR2 is FQGNSA. After removal of 3 bases from V and 6 bases from J, the junction contained 10 bases not matched to a gene. There are 18 residues in the CDR3. CDR3 amino acids: CASSLRRPGLAGVNEQFF. Written as DNA, the CDR3 is TGTGCCAGCAGCTTGAGACGCCCGGGACTAGCGGGAGTCAATGAGCAGTTCTTC.

This chain joins TRBV7-6 and TRBJ2-6, with unresolved D. Trimming left V 5 bases short and J 0 bases short, with 14 bases between. This CDR3 spans 17 amino acids. CDR1 is SGHVS, CDR2 FNYEAQ, per germline. This CDR3 is CASSPTLRSSGANVLTF. The CDR3 nucleotides read TGTGCCAGCAGCCCTACTCTGCGAAGCTCTGGGGCCAACGTCCTGACTTTC.

The genes are TRBV10-2 and TRBJ1-2; D is uncertain. Trimming removed 6 bases at V and 8 bases at J, with 13 bases between. Germline lookup yields CDR1 WSHSY and CDR2 SAAADI. The CDR3 totals 12 residues. DNA for the CDR3: TGCGCCAGCAGCCCCGCTGCGTACGGCTACACCTTC. Encoded protein: CASSPAAYGYTF.

For the CDR3, the DNA is TGTGCCAGCAGCTTAAGAGGGAGGCCGACCGGCTACAATGAGCAGTTCTTC. Translated: CASSLRGRPTGYNEQFF. V is TRBV7-3 and J is TRBJ2-1; D may be TRBD2 (6 bases). Per germline, CDR1 SGHTA and CDR2 FQGTGA. V gave up 1 base and J gave up 3 bases, with 16 bases separating them. This CDR3 spans 17 amino acids. The full variable domain, completed using reference TRBV7-3 and TRBJ2-1, is GAGVSQTPSNKVTEKGKYVELRCDPISGHTALYWYRQSLGQGPEFLIYFQGTGAADDSGLPNDRFFAVRPEGSVSTLKIQRTERGDSAVYLCASSLRGRPTGYNEQFFGPGTRLTVL.

The CDR3 nucleotides read TGTGCCAGCAGCCCGGGGACTTTCAATGAGCAGTTCTTC. Residues: CASSPGTFNEQFF. The V and J genes are TRBV6-5 and TRBJ2-1, with D tentatively TRBD2 (6 bases). The V gene's germline CDR1 is MNHEY and CDR2 SVGAGI. V dropped 6 bases and J dropped 6 bases, with 12 bases sitting between them. The CDR3 is 13 amino acids.

The CDR3 protein is CASSSPRKAGGGSGNTIYF. The CDR3 DNA reads as TGTGCCAGCAGTTCTCCCAGGAAGGCAGGGGGCGGCTCTGGAAACACCATATATTTT. The chain links TRBV28 to TRBJ1-3; 8 nucleotides line up with TRBD1. The length of the CDR3 is 19 residues. CDR1 MDHEN and CDR2 SYDVKM come from the germline V gene. Trimming removed 4 bases from V and 0 bases from J; junction bases left unmatched: 14.

This clone was detected only once. The chain has TRBV4-1 and TRBJ2-7, with D hard to call. V lost 2 bases, J lost 3 bases, and 8 bases lay in between. Looked up from germline, CDR1 is MGHRA and CDR2 is YSYEKL. This CDR3 has 13 amino acids. The CDR3 region is CASSQNTVYEQYF. The DNA for the CDR3 is TGCGCCAGCAGCCAAAATACCGTCTACGAGCAGTACTTC.

The chain employs TRBV5-6 and TRBJ2-7; maybe TRBD1 (6 bases). V was clipped by 4 bases and J by 4 bases, with 9 bases between them. Looked up from germline, CDR1 is SGHDT and CDR2 is YYEEEE. The CDR3 extends over 12 amino acids. CDR3: CASSIGGYEQYF. The CDR3 nucleotides read TGTGCCAGCAGCATAGGGGGTTACGAGCAGTACTTC. Together with reference TRBV5-6 and TRBJ2-7, the CDR3 gives the full variable domain: DAGVTQSPTHLIKTRGQQVTLRCSPKSGHDTVSWYQQALGQGPQFIFQYYEEEERQRGNFPDRFSGHQFPNYSSELNVNALLLGDSALYLCASSIGGYEQYFGPGTRLTVT.